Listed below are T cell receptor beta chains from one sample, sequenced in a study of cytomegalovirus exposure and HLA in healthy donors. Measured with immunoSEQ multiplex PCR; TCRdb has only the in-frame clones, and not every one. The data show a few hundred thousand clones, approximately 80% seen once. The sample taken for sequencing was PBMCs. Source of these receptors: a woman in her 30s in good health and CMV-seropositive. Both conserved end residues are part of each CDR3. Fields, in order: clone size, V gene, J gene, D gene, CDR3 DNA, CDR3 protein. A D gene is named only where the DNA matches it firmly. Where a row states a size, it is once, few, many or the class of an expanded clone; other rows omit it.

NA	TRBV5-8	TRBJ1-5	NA	TGTGCCAGCAGCCTTGGACAGTTCCCCAATCAGCCCCAGCATTTT	CASSLGQFPNQPQHF
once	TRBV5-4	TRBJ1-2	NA	TGTGCCAGCAGCTTGGATAGGTCGACGGGCTATGGCTACACCTTC	CASSLDRSTGYGYTF
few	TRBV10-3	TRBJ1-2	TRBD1	TGTGCCATGGAGGAGGGGGCGGGGTATGGCTACACCTTC	CAMEEGAGYGYTF
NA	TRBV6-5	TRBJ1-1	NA	TGTGCCAGCAGTTACTCGATAATCGACAGGGAAGCTTTCTTT	CASSYSIIDREAFF
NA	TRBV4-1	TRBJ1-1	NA	TGCGCCAGCAGCCAAGAAGTAACGAACACTGAAGCTTTCTTT	CASSQEVTNTEAFF
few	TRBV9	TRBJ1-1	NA	TGTGCCAGCAGCGTAGATATGGGGGACACTGAAGCTTTCTTT	CASSVDMGDTEAFF
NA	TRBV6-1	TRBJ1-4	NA	TGTGCCAGCAGTGCTCCCGAAAAACTGTTTTTT	CASSAPEKLFF
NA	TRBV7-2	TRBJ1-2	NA	TGTGCCAGCAGCTTAGCACAGGAGTATGGCTACACCTTC	CASSLAQEYGYTF
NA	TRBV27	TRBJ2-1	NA	TGTGCCAGCAGACCCTTTGGGGCAAGCTCCTACAATGAGCAGTTCTTC	CASRPFGASSYNEQFF
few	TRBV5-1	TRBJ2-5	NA	TGCGCCAGCAGCTTGGTTCATTCGGGCGGTAGGCTGGAGACCCAGTACTTC	CASSLVHSGGRLETQYF
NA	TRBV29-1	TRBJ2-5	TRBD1	TGCAGCGTTGAGACCCAGGGGGCTGGAGAGACCCAGTACTTC	CSVETQGAGETQYF
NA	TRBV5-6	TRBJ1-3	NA	TGTGCCAGCAGCTTTGGGCTACCCTCTGGAAACACCATATATTTT	CASSFGLPSGNTIYF
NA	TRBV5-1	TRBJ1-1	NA	TGCGCCAGCAGCGCGCAGGTAGGGATGAACACTGAAGCTTTCTTT	CASSAQVGMNTEAFF
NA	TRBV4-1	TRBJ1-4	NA	TGCGCCAGCAGCCAAGAGTTATCGGAGAAACTGTTTTTT	CASSQELSEKLFF
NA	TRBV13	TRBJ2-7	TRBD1	TGTGCCAGCAGCTCAGGACAGGGTCGGTACGAGCAGTACTTC	CASSSGQGRYEQYF
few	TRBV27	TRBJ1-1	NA	TGTGCCAGCAGTTTATCGATGGACACTGAAGCTTTCTTT	CASSLSMDTEAFF
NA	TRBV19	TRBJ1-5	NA	TGTGCCAGTTTGGGCCGCGAGGGTACAAGCAATCAGCCCCAGCATTTT	CASLGREGTSNQPQHF
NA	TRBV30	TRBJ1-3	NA	TGTGCCTGGATGAAGTTATCCTCTGGAAACACCATATATTTT	CAWMKLSSGNTIYF
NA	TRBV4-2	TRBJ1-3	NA	TGTGCCAGCAGCCAAGCCAGTGGAAACACCATATATTTT	CASSQASGNTIYF
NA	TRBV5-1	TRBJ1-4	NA	TGCGCCAGCTCGCGTGGAGGTGAAAAACTGTTTTTT	CASSRGGEKLFF
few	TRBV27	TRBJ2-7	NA	TGTGCCTGCGGCTTTAGCTCCTACGAGCAGTACTTC	CACGFSSYEQYF
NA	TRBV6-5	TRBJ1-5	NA	TGTGCCAGCAGTTACGCGGGAGGCAATCAGCCCCAGCATTTT	CASSYAGGNQPQHF
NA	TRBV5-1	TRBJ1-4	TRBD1	TGCGCCAGCAGCCGATCCCACAGGGGCGCGGATGAAAAACTGTTTTTT	CASSRSHRGADEKLFF
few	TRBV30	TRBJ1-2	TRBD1	TGTGCCTGGAACGGACAGGTCTATAACTATGGCTACACCTTC	CAWNGQVYNYGYTF
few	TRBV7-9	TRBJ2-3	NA	TGTGCCAGCAGCCTTAGGGCAGATACGCAGTATTTT	CASSLRADTQYF
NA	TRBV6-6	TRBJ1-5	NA	TGTGCCAGCAGGGGAGCTTACAATCAGCCCCAGCATTTT	CASRGAYNQPQHF
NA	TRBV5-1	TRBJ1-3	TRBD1	TGCGCCAGCAGCTTGTCGGGAGCGGCAGGGGGCTTTACTGGAAACACCATATATTTT	CASSLSGAAGGFTGNTIYF
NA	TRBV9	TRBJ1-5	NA	TGTGCCAGCAGCGTAGAGGGCAGCAATCAGCCCCAGCATTTT	CASSVEGSNQPQHF
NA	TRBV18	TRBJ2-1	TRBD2	TGTGCCAGCTCACCAATTGGGACTAGTCCCAATGAGCAGTTCTTC	CASSPIGTSPNEQFF
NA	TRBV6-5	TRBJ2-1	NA	TGTGCTACTGGCGGCTCCTACAATGAGCAGTTCTTC	CATGGSYNEQFF
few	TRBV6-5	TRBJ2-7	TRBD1	TGTGCCAGCAGATTGGGACAGGCGACCTACGAGCAGTACTTC	CASRLGQATYEQYF
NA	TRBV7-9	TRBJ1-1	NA	TGTGCCAGCAGCTCAGGCCCGGGGAACACTGAAGCTTTCTTT	CASSSGPGNTEAFF
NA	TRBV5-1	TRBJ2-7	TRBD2	TGCGCCAGCGGACTAGCGGGCCAGACCTACGAGCAGTACTTC	CASGLAGQTYEQYF
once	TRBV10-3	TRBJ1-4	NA	TGTGCCATCGGGGGACTGGCGGATGAAAAACTGTTTTTT	CAIGGLADEKLFF
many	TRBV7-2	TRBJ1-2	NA	TGTGCCAGCAGCTTCGATATAAGGAAGAGAGAGGGCTACACCTTC	CASSFDIRKREGYTF
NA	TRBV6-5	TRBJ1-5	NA	TGTGCCAGCAGTTACCAGAGGGGAAATCAGCCCCAGCATTTT	CASSYQRGNQPQHF
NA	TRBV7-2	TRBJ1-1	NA	TGTGCCAGCGGCTTCTCCGGGACTCAAGCTTTCTTT	CASGFSGTQAFF
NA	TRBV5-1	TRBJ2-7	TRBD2	TGCGCCAGCAGCTTTCGGCTAGCGGGAGAATACGAGCAGTACTTC	CASSFRLAGEYEQYF
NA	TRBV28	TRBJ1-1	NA	TGTGCCAGCAGAGATGCGATTCTGGCTTTCTTT	CASRDAILAFF
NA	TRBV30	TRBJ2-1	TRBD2	TGTGCCTGGGCAACCTCCGGGGGGGGCTACAATGAGCAGTTCTTC	CAWATSGGGYNEQFF
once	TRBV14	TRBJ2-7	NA	TGTGCCAGCAGCCTATTCACGACCTACGAGCAGTACTTC	CASSLFTTYEQYF
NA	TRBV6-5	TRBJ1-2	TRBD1	TGTGCCAGCAGTATCCAGGACAGGGCGGACTATGGCTACACCTTC	CASSIQDRADYGYTF
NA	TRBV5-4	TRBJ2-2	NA	TGTGCCAGCAGCCCGGCGAGCGGTCGTAACACCGGGGAGCTGTTTTTT	CASSPASGRNTGELFF
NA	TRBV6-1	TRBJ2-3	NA	TGTGCCAGCAGTGACGTTGCTAAGAGCACAGATACGCAGTATTTT	CASSDVAKSTDTQYF
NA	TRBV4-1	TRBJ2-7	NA	TGCGCCAGCAGCCACCCGACTAGGGCCTACGAGCAGTACTTC	CASSHPTRAYEQYF